The next 13 T cell receptor beta chains were all read from a single sample in a study of response to subunit inactivated influenza vaccine. TCRdb re-called the RT-PCR reads with MiXCR, one entry per CDR3 protein. The table has under 950,000 distinct CDR3 sequences, 21% seen once. The sample consisted of PBMCs from blood, taken more than 4 days after vaccination. Every receptor here comes from a man aged 45 to 65 who received an inactivated influenza vaccine.

This clonotype was counted between two and nine times. The gene calls are TRBV4-2 and TRBJ2-3; D call uncertain. The CDR3 is 14 amino acids. V shed 5 bases and J shed 4 bases, with 13 bases lying between them. Germline V lookup: CDR1 LGHNA, CDR2 YNFKEQ. The CDR3 DNA reads as TGTGCCAGCAGCTCACTTGTGGGTGCAGATACGCAGTATTTT. Its translation is CASSSLVGADTQYF.

V is TRBV12-3 or TRBV12-4 and J is TRBJ2-3; the D call may be TRBD1 or TRBD2 (6 bases each). V dropped 6 bases and J dropped 1 base, with 11 bases sitting between them. CDR3 length: 14 residues. CDR3 protein: CASSGGSGTDTQYF. CDR3 bases: TGTGCCAGCAGCGGGGGCTCGGGCACAGATACGCAGTATTTT.

This clonotype was picked up a small number of times. The rearrangement uses TRBV29-1 and TRBJ2-7; no clear D gene. Trimming cost V 4 bases and J 3 bases, with 13 bases left between them. The germline CDR1 and CDR2 sequences are SQVTM and ANQGSEA. CDR3 size: 13 residues. CDR3 amino acids: CSVGAGLLYEQYF. In DNA form, the CDR3 reads TGCAGCGTTGGGGCAGGTCTACTCTACGAGCAGTACTTC.

The chain recombines TRBV30 with TRBJ2-3; possible D gene TRBD1, 5 bases. Trimming took 5 bases from V and 4 from J, leaving 19 bases between them. The CDR3 runs 15 residues. Germline CDR1 is GTSNPN and CDR2 is SVGIG (reference sequence). CDR3 residues: CAWSGVSVGADTQYF. Here the CDR3 DNA reads TGTGCCTGGTCTGGTGTTTCGGTAGGGGCAGATACGCAGTATTTT.

This clonotype was detected only a few times. The gene calls are TRBV6-1 and TRBJ1-1; D unresolved. Trimming shortened V by 7 bases and J by 2 bases, and 11 bases separated the two germline ends. CDR1 is MNHNS, CDR2 SASEGT, per germline. This CDR3 contains 13 residues. The CDR3 is CASKRILNTEAFF. The DNA for the CDR3 is TGTGCCAGCAAAAGGATATTAAACACTGAAGCTTTCTTT.

This chain uses TRBV25-1 with TRBJ2-3, with D perhaps being TRBD1 or TRBD2 (5 bases each). The CDR3 totals 15 residues. Trimming took 3 bases from V and 1 from J, leaving 11 bases between them. CDR1 is MGHDK, CDR2 SYGVNS, per germline. The chain's CDR3 is CASSDYRRGTDTQYF. The CDR3 DNA sequence: TGTGCCAGCAGTGATTACAGGCGGGGCACAGATACGCAGTATTTT.

This clonotype showed up just a few times. The chain carries TRBV24-1 and TRBJ2-5; possibly TRBD2 for D (6 bases). Trimming took 3 bases from V and 7 from J, leaving 17 bases between them. Germline V gene data show CDR1 as KGHDR and CDR2 as SFDVKD. This CDR3 has 15 amino acids. CDR3 sequence (DNA): TGTGCCACCAGTGATGGAGGGGCCTTATGGGGGACCCAGTACTTC. Amino acid sequence: CATSDGGALWGTQYF.

The rearrangement uses TRBV5-1 and TRBJ1-1; D remains unclear. Per germline, CDR1 SGHRS and CDR2 YFSETQ. V dropped 0 bases and J dropped 6 bases, with 9 bases sitting between them. The CDR3 contains 13 residues. This CDR3 is CASSLGIDAEAFF. CDR3 sequence (DNA): TGCGCCAGCAGCTTGGGCATAGACGCTGAAGCTTTCTTT.

V and J are TRBV7-2 and TRBJ1-6; the match to TRBD1 covers 8 bases. Germline V gene lookup returns CDR1 SGHTA and CDR2 FQGNSA. The CDR3 loop spans 15 amino acids. V shed 1 base, J shed 5 bases, and the junction held 1 base outside the gene matches. In nucleotides, the CDR3 is TGTGCCAGCAGCTTAGGACAGGGGCATAATTCACCCCTCCACTTT. Its translation is CASSLGQGHNSPLHF.

This clonotype was seen at least ten times. The chain recombines TRBV20-1 with TRBJ2-1; possibly TRBD2 for D (5 bases). V lost 3 bases and J 3 bases, leaving 24 bases between the germline ends. The CDR3 covers 18 residues. CDR1 is DFQATT, CDR2 SNEGSKA, per germline (reference sequence). The CDR3 protein is CSASGTVLLGADYNEQFF. DNA for the CDR3: TGCAGTGCTAGCGGCACAGTGTTGCTCGGAGCGGACTACAATGAGCAGTTCTTC.

This chain joins TRBV12-3 or TRBV12-4 and TRBJ2-7; no firm D call. The V end was cut by 0 bases, the J end by 6 bases, with 9 bases between. The CDR3 is made up of 13 amino acids. CDR3 loop: CASSLARTIEQYF. CDR3 sequence (DNA): TGTGCCAGCAGTTTAGCGCGCACGATCGAGCAGTACTTC.

This clonotype turned up a few times. The rearrangement joins TRBV24-1 to TRBJ2-2; D is unclear. The CDR3 has 15 residues. The germline V gene has CDR1 KGHDR and CDR2 SFDVKD. V lost 1 base, J lost 7 bases, and 12 bases lay in between. The CDR3 protein is CATSDFTASGGELFF. The CDR3 DNA reads TGTGCCACCAGTGATTTCACAGCCTCTGGCGGGGAGCTGTTTTTT.

With respect to this clonotype: The germline gene is not matched at one end of the junction; a read error may be the cause. The genes are TRBV20-1 and TRBJ2-1; 11 nucleotides agree with TRBD2. Germline loops: CDR1 DFQATT, CDR2 SNEGSKA (reference sequence). The CDR3 covers 16 residues. CDR3 DNA sequence: TGCTGTGCTAGAGATAAAACTAGCGGGAGTTGGAATGAGCAGTTCTTC. This translates into CCARDKTSGSWNEQFF.